This T cell receptor (beta chain) was recovered during a study of blood T cell repertoires in COVID-19. Study-level information: From the United States, Italy and Spain came samples of acute and convalescent COVID-19.

Per the study methods: The authors estimated nucleated cell counts from reference gene primer amplification. Some clones are missing from TCRdb's copy, which holds only in-frame ones; the method was immunoSEQ multiplex PCR. The DNA gave D and trimming, while V, J and clone size come from that table. The data hold around 250,000 clones, with about 80% observed a single time. This CDR3 region has 12 residues. With V trimmed by 7 bases and J by 4 bases, 3 bases remained unmatched. CDR1 SQVTM and CDR2 ANQGSEA come from the germline V gene. This chain links TRBV29-1 with TRBJ2-2; 7 bases map to TRBD1. The specimen was PBMCs or T cells enriched from blood (not recorded which). This TCR derives from a man in his fifties who had recovered from COVID-19. The CDR3 sequence is CSGGQSTGELFF. The CDR3 DNA sequence: TGCAGCGGGGGACAGAGCACCGGGGAGCTGTTTTTT.